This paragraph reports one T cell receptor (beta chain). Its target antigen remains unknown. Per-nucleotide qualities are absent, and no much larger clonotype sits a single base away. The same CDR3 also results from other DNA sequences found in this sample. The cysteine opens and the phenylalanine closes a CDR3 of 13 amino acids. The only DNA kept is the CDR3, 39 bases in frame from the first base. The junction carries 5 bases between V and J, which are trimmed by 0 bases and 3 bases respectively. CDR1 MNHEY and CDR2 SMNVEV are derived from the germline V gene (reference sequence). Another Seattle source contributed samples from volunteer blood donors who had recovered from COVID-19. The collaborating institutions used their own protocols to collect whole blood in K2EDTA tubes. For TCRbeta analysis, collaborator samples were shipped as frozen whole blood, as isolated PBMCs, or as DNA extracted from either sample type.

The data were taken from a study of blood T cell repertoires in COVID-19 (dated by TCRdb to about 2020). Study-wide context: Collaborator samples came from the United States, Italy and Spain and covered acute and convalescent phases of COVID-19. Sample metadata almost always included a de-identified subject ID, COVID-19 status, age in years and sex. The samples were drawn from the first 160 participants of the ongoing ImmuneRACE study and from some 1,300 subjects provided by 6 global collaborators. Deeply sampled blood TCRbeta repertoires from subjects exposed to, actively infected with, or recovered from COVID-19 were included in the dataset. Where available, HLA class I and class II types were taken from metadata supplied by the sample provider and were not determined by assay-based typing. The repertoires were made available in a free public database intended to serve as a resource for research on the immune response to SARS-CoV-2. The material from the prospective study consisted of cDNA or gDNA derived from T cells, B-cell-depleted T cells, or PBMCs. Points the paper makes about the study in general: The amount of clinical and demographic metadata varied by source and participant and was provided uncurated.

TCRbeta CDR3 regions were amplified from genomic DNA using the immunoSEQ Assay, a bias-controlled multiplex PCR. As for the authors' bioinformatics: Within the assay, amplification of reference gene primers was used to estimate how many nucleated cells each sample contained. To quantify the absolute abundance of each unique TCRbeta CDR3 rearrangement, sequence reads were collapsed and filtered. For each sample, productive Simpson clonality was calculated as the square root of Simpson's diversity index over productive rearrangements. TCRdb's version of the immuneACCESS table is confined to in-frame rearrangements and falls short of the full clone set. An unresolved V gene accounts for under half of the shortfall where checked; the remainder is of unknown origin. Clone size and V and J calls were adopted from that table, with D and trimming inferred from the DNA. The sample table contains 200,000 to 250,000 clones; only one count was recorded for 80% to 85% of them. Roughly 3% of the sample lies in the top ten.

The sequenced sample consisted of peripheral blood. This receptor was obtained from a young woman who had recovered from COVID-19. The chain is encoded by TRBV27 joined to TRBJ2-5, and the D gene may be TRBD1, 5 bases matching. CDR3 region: CASSLSREETQYF. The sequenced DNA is TGTGCCAGCAGTTTATCCAGGGAAGAGACCCAGTACTTC.